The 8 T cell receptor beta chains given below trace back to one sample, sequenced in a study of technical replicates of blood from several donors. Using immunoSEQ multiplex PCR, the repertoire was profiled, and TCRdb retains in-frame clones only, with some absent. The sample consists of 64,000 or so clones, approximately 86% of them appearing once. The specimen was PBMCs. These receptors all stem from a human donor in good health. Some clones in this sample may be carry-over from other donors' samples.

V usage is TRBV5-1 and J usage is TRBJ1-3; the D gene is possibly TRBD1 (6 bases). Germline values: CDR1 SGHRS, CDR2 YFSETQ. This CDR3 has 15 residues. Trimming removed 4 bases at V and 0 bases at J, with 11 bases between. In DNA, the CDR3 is TGCGCCAGCAGCCCTGGACAGAACTCTGGAAACACCATATATTTT. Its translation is CASSPGQNSGNTIYF.

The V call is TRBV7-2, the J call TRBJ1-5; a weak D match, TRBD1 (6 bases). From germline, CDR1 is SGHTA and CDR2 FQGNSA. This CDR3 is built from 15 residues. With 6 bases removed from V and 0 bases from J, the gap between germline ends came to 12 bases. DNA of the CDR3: TGTGCCAGCAGACCCACAGGGTTTAGCAATCAGCCCCAGCATTTT. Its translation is CASRPTGFSNQPQHF.

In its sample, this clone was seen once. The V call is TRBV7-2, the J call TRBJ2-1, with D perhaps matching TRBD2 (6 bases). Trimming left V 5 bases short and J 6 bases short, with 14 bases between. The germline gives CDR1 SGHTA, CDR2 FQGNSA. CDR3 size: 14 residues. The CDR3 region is CASSNGQRANEQFF. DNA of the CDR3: TGTGCCAGCAGCAACGGCCAGCGGGCCAATGAGCAGTTCTTC.

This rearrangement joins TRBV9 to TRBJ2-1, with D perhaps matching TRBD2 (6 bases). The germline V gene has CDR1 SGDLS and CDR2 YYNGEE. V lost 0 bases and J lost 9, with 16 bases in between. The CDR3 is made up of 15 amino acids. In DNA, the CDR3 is TGTGCCAGCAGCGTAGGGGGTGGGTGGGGAGGTGAGCAGTTCTTC. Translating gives CASSVGGGWGGEQFF.

The CDR3 DNA reads TGTGCCATCAGACAGGGGTTCCAAGAGACCCAGTACTTC. This encodes CAIRQGFQETQYF. The J gene is TRBJ2-5, the V gene TRBV10-3; 7 bases match TRBD1. CDR1 ENHRY and CDR2 SYGVKD come from the germline V gene. Germline trimming cut 6 bases from V and 1 base from J; bases unmatched to any gene: 2. The CDR3 spans 13 residues.

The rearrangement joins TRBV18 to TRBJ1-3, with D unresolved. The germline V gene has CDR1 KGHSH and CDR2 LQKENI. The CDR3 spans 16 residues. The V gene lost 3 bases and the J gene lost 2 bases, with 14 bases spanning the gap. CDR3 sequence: CASSPSSGTAGNTIYF. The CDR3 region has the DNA TGTGCCAGCTCACCGAGTTCAGGAACCGCTGGAAACACCATATATTTT.

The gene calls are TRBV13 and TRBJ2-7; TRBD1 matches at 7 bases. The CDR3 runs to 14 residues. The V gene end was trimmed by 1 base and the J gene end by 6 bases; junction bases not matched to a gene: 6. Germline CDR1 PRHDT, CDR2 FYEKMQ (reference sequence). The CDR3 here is CASSLEGTGAEQYF. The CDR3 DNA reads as TGTGCCAGCAGCTTAGAAGGAACAGGGGCCGAGCAGTACTTC. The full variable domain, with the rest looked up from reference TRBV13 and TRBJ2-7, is AAGVIQSPRHLIKEKRETATLKCYPIPRHDTVYWYQQGPGQDPQFLISFYEKMQSDKGSIPDRFSAQQFSDYHSELNMSSLELGDSALYFCASSLEGTGAEQYFGPGTRLTVT.

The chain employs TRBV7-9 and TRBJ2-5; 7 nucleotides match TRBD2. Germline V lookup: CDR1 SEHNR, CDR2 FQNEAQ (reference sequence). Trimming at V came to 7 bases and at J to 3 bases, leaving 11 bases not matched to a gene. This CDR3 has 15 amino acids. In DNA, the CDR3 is TGTGCCAGCACCTCATCCGGGCTAGCGGAAGAGACCCAGTACTTC. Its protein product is CASTSSGLAEETQYF.